Following are 18 T cell receptor beta chains from one sample sequenced in a study of T-cell memory formation after mild COVID-19. TCRdb reprocessed the 5' RACE reads via MiXCR and lists one record per CDR3 protein. The profile shows over 70,000 distinct CDR3 sequences, around 15% of them singletons. The sequenced material came from PBMCs or a T cell subset sorted from them (not recorded which). These receptors were obtained from a man younger than 30 who had mild COVID-19 (a few samples of this study predate the infection). Cell type and time point are not known.

The table lists this clonotype with a few counts. The rearrangement joins TRBV5-1 to TRBJ2-2, with D possibly matching TRBD1 (6 bases). CDR3 length: 15 residues. Trimming left V 0 bases short and J 4 bases short, with 10 bases between. Germline V CDR1 and CDR2: SGHRS, YFSETQ. The CDR3 reads CASSLASGVTGELFF. Written as DNA, the CDR3 is TGCGCCAGCAGCTTGGCTTCAGGGGTCACCGGGGAGCTGTTTTTT.

This clonotype appeared a few times. This sequence joins TRBV29-1 and TRBJ2-2, with a possible D match to TRBD2 (7 bases). The CDR3 sequence is 14 residues long. V was cut by 5 bases and J by 0 bases, with 10 bases left in between. The V gene's germline CDR1 is SQVTM and CDR2 ANQGSEA. CDR3 coding DNA: TGCAGCGTTCGAGGGGGGGCGAACACCGGGGAGCTGTTTTTT. Protein product: CSVRGGANTGELFF.

This clonotype occurred a few times. This chain links TRBV4-2 with TRBJ2-1; D is ambiguous. In germline, CDR1 is LGHNA, CDR2 YNFKEQ. This CDR3 is built from 16 residues. V shed 4 bases and J shed 0 bases, with 13 bases lying between them. As DNA, the CDR3 is TGTGCCAGCAGCCCTCTAGGCCGGAGCTCCTACAATGAGCAGTTCTTC. Translated: CASSPLGRSSYNEQFF.

The V and J genes are TRBV7-8 and TRBJ1-5, with D tentatively TRBD1 (5 bases). V lost 5 bases to trimming and J lost 4 bases, with 15 bases between them. The CDR3 consists of 15 residues. Germline CDR1 is SGHVS and CDR2 is FQNEAQ. The CDR3 DNA follows: TGTGCCAGCAGCAGTGAATACAGGCCTAATCAGCCCCAGCATTTT. The encoded protein is CASSSEYRPNQPQHF.

This sequence joins TRBV6-2 or TRBV6-3 and TRBJ2-7; tentatively, D is TRBD2 (5 bases). Germline V gene sequence: CDR1 MNHEY, CDR2 SVGEGT. V lost 8 bases and J 2 bases, leaving 10 bases between the germline ends. This CDR3 is built from 12 residues. CDR3 nucleotides: TGTGCCAGCTCCTGGACTGCCTACGAGCAGTACTTC. It translates to CASSWTAYEQYF.

Many counts were recorded for this clonotype. J is TRBJ2-2 and V is TRBV20-1; the D call may be TRBD1 or TRBD2 (5 bases each). CDR1 and CDR2 (germline): DFQATT, SNEGSKA (reference sequence). The CDR3 length is 16 residues. Trimming left V 4 bases short and J 2 bases short, with 17 bases between. CDR3 nucleotide sequence: TGCAGTGCTAAAGACTACCGGGACCCTAACACCGGGGAGCTGTTTTTT. It specifies CSAKDYRDPNTGELFF.

The chain employs TRBV29-1 and TRBJ1-1, with a weak D call TRBD1 (5 bases). The V end was cut by 2 bases, the J end by 0 bases, with 10 bases between. CDR1 SQVTM and CDR2 ANQGSEA come from the germline V gene. The CDR3 totals 14 residues. CDR3 coding DNA: TGCAGCGTTGAAAATACCAGGGTGAACACTGAAGCTTTCTTT. Its protein product is CSVENTRVNTEAFF.

This clonotype has more than one count but fewer than ten. The chain employs TRBV20-1 and TRBJ2-3, with D perhaps matching TRBD2 (6 bases). Germline CDR1 reads DFQATT; CDR2 reads SNEGSKA (reference sequence). The ends were cut back, 2 bases at V and 3 bases at J, with 18 bases in the middle. The length of the CDR3 is 16 residues. In DNA form, the CDR3 reads TGCAGTGCTAGAAATTCTGCGGGGCTTGGAACAGATACGCAGTATTTT. It codes for CSARNSAGLGTDTQYF.

The table lists this clonotype with a few counts. The V and J genes are TRBV4-1 and TRBJ2-3; 7 positions match TRBD1. The V gene's germline CDR1 is MGHRA and CDR2 YSYEKL. With 4 bases clipped from V and 0 bases from J, the junction kept 10 bases outside the gene matches. CDR3 length equals 17 residues. CDR3 in amino acids: CASSPRDRSPSTDTQYF. Written as DNA, the CDR3 is TGCGCCAGCAGCCCTCGGGACAGAAGCCCTAGCACAGATACGCAGTATTTT.

This clonotype has a handful of counts. The V call is TRBV9, the J call TRBJ1-1; D is uncertain. The CDR3 has 13 amino acids. V lost 0 bases and J 4 bases, leaving 7 bases between the germline ends. Germline assignment: CDR1 SGDLS and CDR2 YYNGEE. The CDR3 sequence: CASSVEVGTEAFF. The CDR3 coding sequence is TGTGCCAGCAGCGTAGAGGTGGGCACTGAAGCTTTCTTT. The entire variable domain, with the rest obtained from reference TRBV9 and TRBJ1-1, is as follows: DSGVTQTPKHLITATGQRVTLRCSPRSGDLSVYWYQQSLDQGLQFLIQYYNGEERAKGNILERFSAQQFPDLHSELNLSSLELGDSALYFCASSVEVGTEAFFGQGTRLTVV.

This clonotype was counted ten times or more. The chain recombines TRBV29-1 with TRBJ2-1, with unresolved D. There are 15 residues in the CDR3. CDR1 SQVTM and CDR2 ANQGSEA come from the germline V gene. The V end was cut by 2 bases, the J end by 0 bases, with 11 bases between. The CDR3 nucleotides read TGCAGCGTTGAAAAGGCCCTCAGCTCCTACAATGAGCAGTTCTTC. It specifies CSVEKALSSYNEQFF.

This clonotype was found many times. The chain couples TRBV4-1 to TRBJ1-2; a weak D match, TRBD1 (6 bases). The CDR3 runs to 15 residues. Germline V gene lookup returns CDR1 MGHRA and CDR2 YSYEKL. Deletions cut 2 bases from V and 0 bases from J, with 10 bases between. The CDR3 protein is CASSQSGDTNYGYTF. In DNA, the CDR3 is TGCGCCAGCAGCCAATCCGGGGACACTAACTATGGCTACACCTTC.

This clonotype was observed many times. The J gene is TRBJ2-5, the V gene TRBV6-2 or TRBV6-3, with 10 nucleotides matching TRBD1. The V gene end was trimmed by 6 bases and the J gene end by 1 base; junction bases not matched to a gene: 5. This CDR3 has 15 residues. The germline CDR1 and CDR2 sequences are MNHEY and SVGEGT. This CDR3 is CASRRTGGFQETQYF. In DNA form, the CDR3 reads TGTGCCAGCAGAAGGACAGGGGGATTCCAAGAGACCCAGTACTTC.

This clonotype was counted only a few times. The V gene is TRBV7-6, the J gene TRBJ1-1; D not certain. V dropped 0 bases and J dropped 5 bases, with 10 bases sitting between them. The CDR3 contains 14 residues. Germline loops: CDR1 SGHVS, CDR2 FNYEAQ. Here the CDR3 DNA reads TGTGCCAGCAGCTTAGCGGAGATGGAGACTGAAGCTTTCTTT. Its translation is CASSLAEMETEAFF.

The J gene is TRBJ2-3, the V gene TRBV18; D call uncertain. Trimming removed 3 bases at V and 2 bases at J, with 12 bases between. Per germline, CDR1 KGHSH and CDR2 LQKENI. The CDR3 loop spans 15 amino acids. In nucleotides, the CDR3 is TGTGCCAGCTCACCGGGTCGAACCTCCACAGATACGCAGTATTTT. This translates into CASSPGRTSTDTQYF.

This clonotype turned up a few times. The gene calls are TRBV5-1 and TRBJ2-3, with D perhaps matching TRBD1 (6 bases). This CDR3 is built from 14 residues. Trimming pared 4 bases from V and 4 bases from J, leaving 13 bases between. In germline, CDR1 is SGHRS, CDR2 YFSETQ. The CDR3 sequence: CASSTGQRSDTQYF. The CDR3 DNA is TGCGCCAGCAGCACCGGACAGCGATCAGATACGCAGTATTTT.

The rearrangement links TRBV7-2 to TRBJ1-6, with D possibly TRBD1 on 6 matching bases. Germline V gene data show CDR1 as SGHTA and CDR2 as FQGNSA. The CDR3 runs 14 residues. V shed 9 bases and J shed 8 bases, with 17 bases lying between them. CDR3 nucleotides: TGTGCCAGACCAACCCAGGGGCTCGATTCACCCCTCCACTTT. It specifies CARPTQGLDSPLHF.

In its sample, this clonotype was seen a few times. The V gene is TRBV7-9, the J gene TRBJ1-1, with 7 bases matching TRBD1. Germline lookup yields CDR1 SEHNR and CDR2 FQNEAQ (reference sequence). The CDR3 is 14 amino acids. The ends lost 6 bases at V and 1 base at J; junction bases unmatched: 5. The chain's CDR3 is CASRRQGANTEAFF. The CDR3 DNA is TGTGCCAGCAGAAGACAGGGAGCGAACACTGAAGCTTTCTTT. Full variable domain (missing parts from reference TRBV7-9 and TRBJ1-1): DTGVSQNPRHKITKRGQNVTFRCDPISEHNRLYWYRQTLGQGPEFLTYFQNEAQLEKSRLLSDRFSAERPKGSFSTLEIQRTEQGDSAMYLCASRRQGANTEAFFGQGTRLTVV.